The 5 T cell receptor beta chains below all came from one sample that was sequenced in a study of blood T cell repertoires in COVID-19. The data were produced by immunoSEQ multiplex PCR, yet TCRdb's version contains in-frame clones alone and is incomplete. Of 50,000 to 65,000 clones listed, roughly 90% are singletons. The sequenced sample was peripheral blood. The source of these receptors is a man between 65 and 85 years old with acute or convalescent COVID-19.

CDR3 amino acids: CASSEGEGGYNSPLHF. In DNA form, the CDR3 reads TGTGCCAGCAGTGAGGGGGAGGGAGGCTATAATTCACCCCTCCACTTT. This chain uses TRBV6-1 with TRBJ1-6, with D tentatively TRBD1 (5 bases). CDR1 is MNHNS, CDR2 SASEGT, per germline. The CDR3 spans 16 residues. V was pared by 3 bases and J by 3 bases, with 12 bases between.

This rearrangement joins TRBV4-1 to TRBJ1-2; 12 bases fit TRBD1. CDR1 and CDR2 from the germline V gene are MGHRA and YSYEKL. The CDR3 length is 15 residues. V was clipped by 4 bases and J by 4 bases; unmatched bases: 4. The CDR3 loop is CASSPGQGAVYGYTF. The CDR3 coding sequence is TGCGCCAGCAGCCCGGGACAGGGGGCAGTCTATGGCTACACCTTC.

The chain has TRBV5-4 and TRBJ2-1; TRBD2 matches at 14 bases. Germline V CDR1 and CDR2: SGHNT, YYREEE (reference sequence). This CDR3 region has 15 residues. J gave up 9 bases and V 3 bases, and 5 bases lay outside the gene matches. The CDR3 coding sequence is TGTGCCAGCAGCTCCAGACTAGCGGGGGGGATTGAGCAGTTCTTC. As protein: CASSSRLAGGIEQFF.

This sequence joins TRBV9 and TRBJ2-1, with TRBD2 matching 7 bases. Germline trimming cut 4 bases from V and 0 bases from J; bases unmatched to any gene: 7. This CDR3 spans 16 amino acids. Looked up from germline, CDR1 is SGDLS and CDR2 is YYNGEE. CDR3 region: CASSISGGSSYNEQFF. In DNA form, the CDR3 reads TGTGCCAGCAGCATCTCCGGGGGGAGCTCCTACAATGAGCAGTTCTTC. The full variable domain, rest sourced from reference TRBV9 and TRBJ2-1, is DSGVTQTPKHLITATGQRVTLRCSPRSGDLSVYWYQQSLDQGLQFLIQYYNGEERAKGNILERFSAQQFPDLHSELNLSSLELGDSALYFCASSISGGSSYNEQFFGPGTRLTVL.

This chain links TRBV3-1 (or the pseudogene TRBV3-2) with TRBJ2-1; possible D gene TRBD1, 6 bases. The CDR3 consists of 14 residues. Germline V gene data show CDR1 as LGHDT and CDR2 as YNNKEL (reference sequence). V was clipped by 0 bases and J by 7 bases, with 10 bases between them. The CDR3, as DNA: TGTGCCAGCAGCCAAGATCACAGGGTTAATGAGCAGTTCTTC. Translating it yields CASSQDHRVNEQFF.